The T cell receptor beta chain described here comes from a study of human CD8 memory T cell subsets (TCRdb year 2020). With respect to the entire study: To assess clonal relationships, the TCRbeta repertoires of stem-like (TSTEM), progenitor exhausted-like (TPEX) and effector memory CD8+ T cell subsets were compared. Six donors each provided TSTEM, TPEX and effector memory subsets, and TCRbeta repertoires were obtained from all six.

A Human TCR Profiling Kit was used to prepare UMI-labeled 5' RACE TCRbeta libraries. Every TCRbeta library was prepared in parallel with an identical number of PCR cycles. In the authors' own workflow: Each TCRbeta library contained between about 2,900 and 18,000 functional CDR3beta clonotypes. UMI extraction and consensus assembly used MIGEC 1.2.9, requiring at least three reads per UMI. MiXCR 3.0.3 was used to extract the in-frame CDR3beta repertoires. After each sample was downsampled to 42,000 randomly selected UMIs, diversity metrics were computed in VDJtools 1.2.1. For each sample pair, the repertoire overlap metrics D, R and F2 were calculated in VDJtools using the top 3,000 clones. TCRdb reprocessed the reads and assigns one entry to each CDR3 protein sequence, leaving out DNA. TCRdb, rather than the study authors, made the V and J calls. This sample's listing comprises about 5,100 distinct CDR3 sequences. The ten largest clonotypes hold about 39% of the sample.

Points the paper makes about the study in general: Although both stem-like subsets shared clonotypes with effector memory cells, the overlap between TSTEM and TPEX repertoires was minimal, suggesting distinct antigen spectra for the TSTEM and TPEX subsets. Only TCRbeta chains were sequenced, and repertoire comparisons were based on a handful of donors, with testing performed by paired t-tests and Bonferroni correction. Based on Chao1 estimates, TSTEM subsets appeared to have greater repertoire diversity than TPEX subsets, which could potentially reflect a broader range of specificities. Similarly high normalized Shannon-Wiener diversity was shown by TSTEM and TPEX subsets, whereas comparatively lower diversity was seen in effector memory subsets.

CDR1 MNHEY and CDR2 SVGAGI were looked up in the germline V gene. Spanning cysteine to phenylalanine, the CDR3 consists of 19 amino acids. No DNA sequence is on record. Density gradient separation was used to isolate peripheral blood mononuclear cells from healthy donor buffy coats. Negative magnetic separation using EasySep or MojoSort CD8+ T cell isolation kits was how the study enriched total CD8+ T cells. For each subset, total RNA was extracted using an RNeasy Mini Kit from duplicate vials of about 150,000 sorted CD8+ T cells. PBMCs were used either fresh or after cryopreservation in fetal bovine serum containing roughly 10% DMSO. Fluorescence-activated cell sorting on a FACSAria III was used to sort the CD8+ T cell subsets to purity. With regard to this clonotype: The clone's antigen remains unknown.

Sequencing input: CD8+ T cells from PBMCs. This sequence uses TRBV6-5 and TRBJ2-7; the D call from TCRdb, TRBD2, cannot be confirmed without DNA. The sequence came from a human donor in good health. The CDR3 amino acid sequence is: CASSYTNGGLAGSSYEQYF.